This TCR beta chain came from a study of PD-1 blockade in mismatch repair-deficient tumors. Profiled with immunoSEQ multiplex PCR; TCRdb holds only in-frame clones, not every one. Of around 33,000 clones listed, 65% to 85% are singletons. Study-wide results and limits: Tumor-resident clones, often undetectable pretreatment in blood, expanded then contracted after pembrolizumab.

Points on this clone: As yet, its antigen is unknown.

This TCR was recovered from an adult with mismatch repair-deficient cancer. The starting material was PBMCs, obtained roughly 6 weeks after starting pembrolizumab.

CDR3 loop: CAISEQGDEQFF. The CDR3 nucleotides are TGTGCCATCAGTGAACAGGGGGATGAGCAGTTCTTC. The gene calls are TRBV10-3 and TRBJ2-1, with TRBD1 matching 8 bases. The J segment lost 8 bases and the V segment lost 3 bases, leaving 0 bases of the junction unmatched. The length of the CDR3 is 12 residues. Germline-derived CDR1 and CDR2 are ENHRY and SYGVKD.